The 23 T cell receptor beta chains below come from one sample, sequenced in a study of blood T cells in healthy people across ages. A second PCR, run for roughly 7 to 11 cycles, used a sample-barcoded 5' primer plus a J-beta primer mix. TCRdb analysed the 5' RACE reads with MiXCR anew, one entry per CDR3 protein. Of about 2 million distinct CDR3 sequences listed, about 50% are singletons. Sequencing was performed on blood. These receptors all come from a woman between 40 and 55 years old in good health.

The rearrangement uses TRBV5-5 and TRBJ2-5; the D gene is possibly TRBD2 (6 bases). V lost 4 bases to trimming and J lost 6 bases, with 13 bases between them. Germline CDR1 and CDR2: SGHKS and YYEKEE (reference sequence). The CDR3 sequence is 13 residues long. The CDR3 DNA reads TGTGCCAGCAGCCTAAATGGGGGGAAGACCCAGTACTTC. It codes for CASSLNGGKTQYF.

This clonotype was seen a handful of times. V is TRBV9 and J is TRBJ1-2, with D tentatively TRBD1 (5 bases). This CDR3 is 14 amino acids long. CDR1 and CDR2 from the germline V gene are SGDLS and YYNGEE. The V and J ends lost 0 bases and 4 bases respectively, with 10 bases between them. CDR3 in DNA: TGTGCCAGCAGCGTAGCCCCAGACAGCTATGGCTACACCTTC. Its translation is CASSVAPDSYGYTF. The complete variable domain, with remaining parts taken from reference TRBV9 and TRBJ1-2, reads DSGVTQTPKHLITATGQRVTLRCSPRSGDLSVYWYQQSLDQGLQFLIQYYNGEERAKGNILERFSAQQFPDLHSELNLSSLELGDSALYFCASSVAPDSYGYTFGSGTRLTVV.

The J gene is TRBJ1-4, the V gene TRBV29-1; unclear D gene. Germline-derived CDR1 and CDR2 are SQVTM and ANQGSEA. Trimming removed 4 bases from V and 0 bases from J, with 3 bases in between. The CDR3 totals 12 residues. In nucleotides, the CDR3 is TGCAGCGTTGGCCCAACTAATGAAAAACTGTTTTTT. It yields the protein CSVGPTNEKLFF.

The chain uses TRBV11-2 and TRBJ2-5, with 8 nucleotides matching TRBD2. The junction had 11 bases not matched to a gene; V was cut back by 0 bases and J by 11 bases. Germline lookup yields CDR1 SGHAT and CDR2 FQNNGV. The CDR3 has 15 amino acids. CDR3 protein: CASSLERELGREQYF. CDR3 bases: TGTGCCAGCAGCTTAGAGAGGGAGCTCGGGAGGGAGCAGTACTTC.

The V call is TRBV9, the J call TRBJ2-1, with TRBD2 identical over 9 bases. Losses at the gene ends were 0 bases for V and 9 bases for J; bases not matched to a gene: 7. CDR1 is SGDLS and CDR2 is YYNGEE in the germline V gene. CDR3 length: 15 amino acids. CDR3 region: CASSVAVSGGGEQFF. The CDR3 nucleotides are TGTGCCAGCAGCGTAGCGGTTAGCGGGGGTGGTGAGCAGTTCTTC.

The J gene is TRBJ2-5, the V gene TRBV9; D is ambiguous. Trimming stripped 4 bases from V and 5 bases from J, with 12 bases between. CDR3 length: 13 amino acids. Per germline, CDR1 SGDLS and CDR2 YYNGEE. CDR3 sequence: CASSRDWQETQYF. Here the CDR3 DNA reads TGTGCCAGCAGCCGTGACTGGCAGGAGACCCAGTACTTC.

This clonotype has only a few counts. The chain recombines TRBV9 with TRBJ2-5; 7 bases are a match to TRBD2. The CDR3 is made up of 14 amino acids. Trimming at V came to 0 bases and at J to 3 bases, leaving 2 bases not matched to a gene. Germline V gives CDR1 SGDLS, CDR2 YYNGEE. CDR3 nucleotides: TGTGCCAGCAGCGTAGACGCGGGGGAAGAGACCCAGTACTTC. Its protein is CASSVDAGEETQYF.

This clonotype was detected only once. The V and J genes are TRBV29-1 and TRBJ2-6, with TRBD1 matching over 8 bases. The V and J ends lost 6 bases and 6 bases, in that order; junction bases with no gene match: 7. The CDR3 covers 14 residues. Germline V lookup: CDR1 SQVTM, CDR2 ANQGSEA. CDR3 sequence (DNA): TGCAGCGTCCCGGACAGGGCTGCGGCCAACGTCCTGACTTTC. This encodes CSVPDRAAANVLTF.

V is TRBV5-1 and J is TRBJ1-6; the D gene is possibly TRBD1 (5 bases). V was trimmed by 0 bases and J by 6 bases, leaving 10 bases between them. The length of the CDR3 is 15 residues. Germline CDR1 and CDR2: SGHRS and YFSETQ. CDR3 region: CASSLERDLNSPLHF. The CDR3 coding sequence is TGCGCCAGCAGCTTGGAAAGGGACCTTAATTCACCCCTCCACTTT.

This clonotype occurred a few times. The chain employs TRBV12-3 or TRBV12-4 and TRBJ1-2; possibly TRBD1 for D (6 bases). V lost 7 bases and J 0 bases, leaving 18 bases between the germline ends. The CDR3 has 16 residues. CDR3 protein: CASTIQGPTSNYGYTF. CDR3 nucleotides: TGTGCCAGCACCATACAGGGCCCTACATCTAACTATGGCTACACCTTC.

The chain uses TRBV19 and TRBJ2-5; 8 nucleotides line up with TRBD1. Germline loops: CDR1 LNHDA, CDR2 SQIVND (reference sequence). The V gene end was trimmed by 3 bases and the J gene end by 11 bases; junction bases not matched to a gene: 17. The CDR3 runs 16 residues. In DNA, the CDR3 is TGTGCCAGTAGTATCCTCCTCCTCGGACAGGGAGGCGGGCAGTACTTC. It codes for CASSILLLGQGGGQYF.

The rearrangement links TRBV12-3 or TRBV12-4 to TRBJ1-5; tentative D call: TRBD1 (6 bases). Trimming took off 1 base at V and 1 base at J, with 11 bases between the two ends. CDR3 length equals 16 residues. CDR3 protein: CASSLGGRASNQPQHF. CDR3 DNA: TGTGCCAGCAGTTTAGGGGGGCGCGCCAGCAATCAGCCCCAGCATTTT.

This clonotype was recorded at least ten times. It may be a read error: a sequence one base away is much more abundant. The V call is TRBV6-2 or TRBV6-3, the J call TRBJ2-1, with 7 bases aligning to TRBD2. CDR1 and CDR2 from the germline V gene are MNHEY and SVGEGT. J lost 8 bases, V lost 0 bases, and 10 bases had no gene match. This CDR3 comprises 16 residues. This CDR3 reads CASSYSAGVGSDEQFF. The CDR3 coding sequence is TGTGCCAGCAGTTACTCTGCGGGGGTGGGGTCGGATGAGCAGTTCTTC.

The chain combines TRBV11-2 with TRBJ2-1, with D possibly matching TRBD2 (6 bases). From germline, CDR1 is SGHAT and CDR2 FQNNGV. The V gene lost 1 base and the J gene lost 8 bases, with 15 bases spanning the gap. The CDR3 has 15 amino acids. The CDR3 region has the DNA TGTGCCAGCAGCTTAGGCGGGGCGACTTTGTATGAGCAGTTCTTC. The encoded protein is CASSLGGATLYEQFF.

The chain recombines TRBV4-3 with TRBJ2-5, with D tentatively TRBD2 (5 bases). CDR1 and CDR2 from the germline V gene are LGHNA and YSLEER. Trimming shortened V by 0 bases and J by 2 bases, and 7 bases separated the two germline ends. This CDR3 spans 14 amino acids. In DNA form, the CDR3 reads TGCGCCAGCAGCCAAGATACTAGGCAAGAGACCCAGTACTTC. This translates into CASSQDTRQETQYF.

This clonotype appeared a few times. The chain combines TRBV27 with TRBJ1-6; D gene uncertain. The germline CDR1 and CDR2 sequences are MNHEY and SMNVEV (reference sequence). Between the trimmed V and J ends, which lost 3 bases and 7 bases, there was a span of 10 bases. The CDR3 consists of 14 residues. CDR3 bases: TGTGCCAGCAGTTTGGGCGCTCTGAATTCACCCCTCCACTTT. It is translated as CASSLGALNSPLHF.

This clonotype showed up many times. The chain uses TRBV28 and TRBJ2-1; 10 positions match TRBD2. V lost 5 bases, J lost 4 bases, and 5 bases stayed unmatched. The CDR3 spans 15 residues. Germline-derived CDR1 and CDR2 are MDHEN and SYDVKM. CDR3 DNA: TGTGCCAGCAGTAGTAGCGGGGGGCGTTACAATGAGCAGTTCTTC. Its protein product is CASSSSGGRYNEQFF.

In its sample, this clonotype was seen a few times. The gene calls are TRBV28 and TRBJ2-1; unclear D gene. The CDR3 loop spans 15 amino acids. The germline gives CDR1 MDHEN, CDR2 SYDVKM. Deletions cut 5 bases from V and 3 bases from J, with 14 bases between. This chain's CDR3 is CASSAQDYRYNEQFF. The CDR3 nucleotides read TGTGCCAGCAGTGCGCAGGATTACCGCTACAATGAGCAGTTCTTC.

This clonotype was counted between two and nine times. The V call is TRBV5-1, the J call TRBJ2-5; D possibly uses TRBD1 or TRBD2 (6 bases each). V dropped 0 bases and J dropped 6 bases, with 15 bases sitting between them. There are 15 residues in the CDR3. Germline V gives CDR1 SGHRS, CDR2 YFSETQ. CDR3 nucleotides: TGCGCCAGCAGCTTGGAAACCAGGGGCGGGAAGACCCAGTACTTC. Translating gives CASSLETRGGKTQYF.

This clonotype was picked up a small number of times. The chain uses TRBV6-5 and TRBJ2-7, with D possibly called TRBD1 or TRBD2 (7 bases each). There are 15 residues in the CDR3. Germline V CDR1 and CDR2: MNHEY, SVGAGI. V gave up 2 bases and J gave up 2 bases, with 13 bases separating them. The CDR3 sequence is CASSYDREGTYEQYF. In DNA, the CDR3 is TGTGCCAGCAGTTACGACAGGGAGGGGACCTACGAGCAGTACTTC.

The gene calls are TRBV5-1 and TRBJ2-1; 15 bases align to TRBD2. V lost 4 bases, J lost 6 bases, and 5 bases stayed unmatched. In germline, CDR1 is SGHRS, CDR2 YFSETQ. The CDR3 totals 16 residues. For the CDR3, the DNA is TGCGCCAGCAGCGGCGGGACTAGCGGGGGGAGCAATGAGCAGTTCTTC. This gives the protein CASSGGTSGGSNEQFF.

This chain links TRBV12-3 or TRBV12-4 with TRBJ2-1, with 8 bases aligning to TRBD1. The CDR3 covers 12 residues. The V and J ends lost 6 bases and 9 bases, in that order; junction bases with no gene match: 4. CDR3 amino acids: CASRPGGSEQFF. CDR3 sequence (DNA): TGTGCCAGCAGACCAGGGGGCAGTGAGCAGTTCTTC.

The V call is TRBV11-1, the J call TRBJ2-7; 9 nucleotides line up with TRBD1. The CDR3 is 14 residues long. Per germline, CDR1 SGHAT and CDR2 FQDESV (reference sequence). V trimming: 5 bases; J trimming: 7 bases; junction bases outside the gene matches: 9. The CDR3 region is CASSRQGVNNEQYF. In DNA, the CDR3 is TGTGCCAGCAGCCGACAGGGGGTCAACAATGAGCAGTACTTC.